This T cell receptor beta chain was recorded in a study of response to subunit inactivated influenza vaccine. General study points: The authors offered the suggestion that each seasonal influenza vaccination recruits few new T cells.

The CDR3 is 14 residues long. Trimming cost V 6 bases and J 4 bases; bases outside gene matches: 4. This clonotype was observed at least ten times. The antigen is not known. TCRdb called the RT-PCR reads again in MiXCR, with one record for every CDR3 protein. The table shows a few hundred thousand distinct CDR3 sequences, with less than 25% occurring only once. The clonotype comes from a man aged 45-69 years who received an inactivated influenza vaccine. The chain links TRBV12-3 or TRBV12-4 to TRBJ2-7; 12 nucleotides agree with TRBD1. This material consisted of PBMCs from blood, taken about 20 months after vaccination. DNA of the CDR3: TGTGCCAGCAGGGGACAGGGGGCTTTATACGAGCAGTACTTC. This sequence encodes CASRGQGALYEQYF.